This TCR beta chain came from a study of Graves' ophthalmopathy and Graves' hyperthyroidism. General study findings and limits: Sensitivity reached 87.88% and specificity roughly 81% for a 13-signature model separating ophthalmopathy from stable hyperthyroidism.

This clonotype was detected many times. Its antigen is currently unknown. RNA transcripts were the source from which TCR beta CDR3 regions were amplified. First-round RT-PCR used HTBI primers; second-round multiplex PCR followed. TCRdb analysed the multiplex PCR reads with MiXCR anew, one entry per CDR3 protein. The sample contains over a million distinct CDR3 sequences, about 36% of which appear only once. Deletions cut 7 bases from V and 0 bases from J, with 9 bases between. Germline V gives CDR1 SNHLY, CDR2 FYNNEI. The CDR3 length is 14 residues. The clonotype comes from an adult man with Graves' hyperthyroidism. V and J are TRBV2 and TRBJ2-2; D unresolved. The specimen was peripheral blood or thyroid tissue (not recorded which). CDR3 amino acids: CASTYSPNTGELFF. The CDR3 nucleotides read TGTGCCAGCACGTACAGTCCGAACACCGGGGAGCTGTTTTTT. The full variable domain, with the rest looked up from reference TRBV2 and TRBJ2-2, is EPEVTQTPSHQVTQMGQEVILRCVPISNHLYFYWYRQILGQKVEFLVSFYNNEISEKSEIFDDQFSVERPDGSNFTLKIRSTKLEDSAMYFCASTYSPNTGELFFGEGSRLTVL.